The TCR beta chain described here comes from a study of T cell responses to AZD1222 COVID-19 vaccine. Study results and caveats: The sample set comprised mostly white British donors with more females, and clonal diversity was possibly underestimated. Spike-specific TCR repertoires showed rising breadth and depth after two AZD1222 doses. None of the repertoires were sampled until the peak T cell response had passed. The study reported that nearly half of spike-specific TCRs target unmutated variant regions.

The V end was cut by 2 bases, the J end by 7 bases, with 13 bases between. Germline V gene data show CDR1 as KGHDR and CDR2 as SFDVKD. The CDR3 is 14 amino acids. Comment on this clone: Its antigen remains unknown.

Libraries were prepared by immunoSEQ multiplex PCR; TCRdb keeps only in-frame clonotypes and omits some of them. Found here are more than 110,000 clones, 90% to 95% of them singletons; the top ten hold under 4.5%. Sequencing was performed on peripheral blood, taken on day 0 of AZD1222 vaccination. The genes are TRBV24-1 and TRBJ1-2, with TRBD1 as a possible D gene (5 bases). This TCR was sampled from an adult in good health. Written as DNA, the CDR3 is TGTGCCACCAGTGATTGGGGGTCAAGGCTTGGCTACACCTTC. It yields the protein CATSDWGSRLGYTF.